This TCR beta chain was sequenced for a study of vaccination and CD4 T cells after COVID-19. Study-level information: Each post-COVID sample was drawn after diagnosis, and the median interval was roughly 100 days (range 35 to 161). Overlapping peptides of the spike proteins of SARS-CoV-2, HCoV-NL63, HCoV-OC43 and HCoV-229E were used for cell stimulation. General study findings and limits: Median SARS-CoV-2-reactive clonotypes rose from approximately 21 to 38, not significantly.

The study sequenced cultured CD4+ T cell DNA using the Oncomine TCR Beta short-read assay. Cultures of CD4+ T cells served as the source for extracting genomic DNA. TCRdb passed the PCR reads through MiXCR, listing each CDR3 protein once. The table includes 750 to 850 distinct CDR3 sequences, 10% to 12% detected once. Treatment meaning: approximately nine-day PBMC culture with coronavirus spike peptide pools or control peptides (ViraFEST assay). Prior to the COVID-19 pandemic (2011-2018), the unexposed donor's CD4+ T cells were collected. This clonotype was seen a few times. Its antigen is undetermined. This clonotype was sampled from a human donor in good health. The sample was CD4+ T cells from blood, cultured in vitro.

This chain's CDR3 is CASSEQTGSDQPQHF. DNA of the CDR3: TGTGCCAGCAGTGAACAAACAGGGTCCGATCAGCCCCAGCATTTT. The J gene is TRBJ1-5, the V gene TRBV12-3 or TRBV12-4; weak D call: TRBD1 (6 bases). The V end was cut by 5 bases, the J end by 5 bases, with 16 bases between. This CDR3 is 15 amino acids long.